These 9 T cell receptor beta chains share one sample of origin, sequenced in a study of blood T cell repertoires in COVID-19. Clones were sequenced by immunoSEQ multiplex PCR, and TCRdb holds only the in-frame ones, with some missing. The table has about 170,000 clones, 84% seen once; the top ten hold under 3%. Specimen: peripheral blood. The receptors here all came from a human donor with acute or convalescent COVID-19. The donor label of this sample is uncertain.

The J gene is TRBJ2-2, the V gene TRBV6-1; TRBD2 aligns across 9 bases. V dropped 1 base and J dropped 3; count of bases not matched to a gene: 9. Germline-derived CDR1 and CDR2 are MNHNS and SASEGT. The CDR3 consists of 18 residues. The CDR3 bases are TGTGCCAGCAGTGAAGTATTGGCGGGAGGGCCGGACACCGGGGAGCTGTTTTTT. Its translation: CASSEVLAGGPDTGELFF.

The chain links TRBV27 to TRBJ1-2; 9 nucleotides align to TRBD1. This CDR3 spans 14 amino acids. Looked up from germline, CDR1 is MNHEY and CDR2 is SMNVEV (reference sequence). V lost 8 bases and J lost 5; bases outside the gene matches: 9. The CDR3 is CASGSSGTGYGYTF. CDR3 nucleotide sequence: TGTGCCAGCGGGTCCTCAGGGACAGGGTATGGCTACACCTTC.

Note on this clone: The same CDR3 arises from other DNA sequences in this sample as well. The chain is built from TRBV5-4 and TRBJ1-1; D is uncertain. Germline loops: CDR1 SGHNT, CDR2 YYREEE (reference sequence). V lost 0 bases and J lost 0, with 9 bases in between. The CDR3 runs to 15 residues. The CDR3 sequence: CASSLGGLMNTEAFF. The CDR3 DNA reads TGTGCCAGCAGCTTGGGCGGGCTCATGAACACTGAAGCTTTCTTT.

This clone turned up a few times. The chain links TRBV2 to TRBJ1-4; 7 nucleotides agree with TRBD1. The V gene end was trimmed by 6 bases and the J gene end by 7 bases; junction bases not matched to a gene: 8. This CDR3 is 14 amino acids long. The germline V gene has CDR1 SNHLY and CDR2 FYNNEI. The CDR3 DNA follows: TGTGCCAGCAGAGACAGGGCGGTGGGTGAAAAACTGTTTTTT. This gives the protein CASRDRAVGEKLFF.

J is TRBJ1-6 and V is TRBV2, with a weak D call TRBD1 (6 bases). This CDR3 has 16 residues. The V end lost 3 bases, the J end lost 9 bases, and 18 bases lay between the germline ends. Germline values: CDR1 SNHLY, CDR2 FYNNEI. The CDR3 DNA reads as TGTGCCAGCAGTGACCGGCAGCCAGGGGTCGGTTCACCCCTCCACTTT. It codes for CASSDRQPGVGSPLHF.

The rearrangement links TRBV4-1 to TRBJ2-1, with D uncertain. V lost 3 bases and J lost 0, with 9 bases in between. This CDR3 region has 15 residues. Germline loops: CDR1 MGHRA, CDR2 YSYEKL. The CDR3 loop is CASSQPTHSYNEQFF. In DNA, the CDR3 is TGCGCCAGCAGCCAGCCTACCCACTCCTACAATGAGCAGTTCTTC.

The rearrangement uses TRBV7-9 and TRBJ2-2; TRBD1 aligns across 9 bases. V was pared by 5 bases and J by 2 bases, with 6 bases of the junction left unmatched. The CDR3 has 16 amino acids. Germline V lookup: CDR1 SEHNR, CDR2 FQNEAQ (reference sequence). CDR3 loop: CASSRGQGLNTGELFF. The DNA of the CDR3 is TGTGCCAGCAGCCGAGGACAGGGGCTTAACACCGGGGAGCTGTTTTTT. Full variable domain (outside the CDR3, taken from reference TRBV7-9 and TRBJ2-2): DTGVSQNPRHKITKRGQNVTFRCDPISEHNRLYWYRQTLGQGPEFLTYFQNEAQLEKSRLLSDRFSAERPKGSFSTLEIQRTEQGDSAMYLCASSRGQGLNTGELFFGEGSRLTVL.

V is TRBV5-1 and J is TRBJ2-7, with 10 bases fitting TRBD2. This CDR3 has 19 residues. The V and J ends lost 0 bases and 0 bases, in that order; junction bases with no gene match: 12. Germline V gene sequence: CDR1 SGHRS, CDR2 YFSETQ. The CDR3 reads CASSLVGSLAGESSYEQYF. CDR3 coding DNA: TGCGCCAGCAGCTTGGTAGGTTCTCTAGCGGGGGAGAGCTCCTACGAGCAGTACTTC. Full variable domain (missing parts from reference TRBV5-1 and TRBJ2-7): KAGVTQTPRYLIKTRGQQVTLSCSPISGHRSVSWYQQTPGQGLQFLFEYFSETQRNKGNFPGRFSGRQFSNSRSEMNVSTLELGDSALYLCASSLVGSLAGESSYEQYFGPGTRLTVT.

V gene TRBV15 combines with J gene TRBJ1-2; weak D call: TRBD1 (6 bases). The V gene lost 1 base and the J gene lost 5 bases, with 14 bases spanning the gap. CDR3 length: 15 residues. Germline V gene data show CDR1 as LNHNV and CDR2 as YYDKDF (reference sequence). CDR3 amino acids: CATSRGTEDWYGYTF. For the CDR3, the DNA is TGTGCCACCAGCAGAGGGACAGAAGATTGGTATGGCTACACCTTC.